These 17 T cell receptor beta chains originate from one sample sequenced in a study of beta chain features in type 1 diabetes. Since all of the isolated RNA was reverse transcribed, expressed TCRB transcripts were what got sequenced. The protocol was immunoSEQ multiplex PCR, while the TCRdb copy is restricted to in-frame clones and leaves out a portion. Among about 300,000 clones, under 8.5% were seen once, and the ten largest hold roughly 1%. Sample: central memory CD4+ T cells from blood. Receptors were obtained from a woman aged 18-29 years in good health.

This clone showed up just a few times. The chain joins TRBV5-1 to TRBJ1-1; D is unresolved. CDR1 and CDR2 from the germline V gene are SGHRS and YFSETQ. The CDR3 loop spans 15 amino acids. V lost 4 bases and J lost 4, with 17 bases in between. This CDR3 reads CASSRNEVGGTEAFF. CDR3 in DNA: TGCGCCAGCAGCCGAAACGAGGTGGGAGGCACTGAAGCTTTCTTT.

The gene calls are TRBV7-2 and TRBJ2-4; 7 bases align to TRBD1. Losses at the gene ends were 5 bases for V and 3 bases for J; bases not matched to a gene: 13. Germline loops: CDR1 SGHTA, CDR2 FQGNSA. This CDR3 is built from 17 residues. The CDR3 sequence is CASSPQGGRGVKNIQYF. The DNA of the CDR3 is TGTGCCAGCAGCCCCCAAGGGGGCCGAGGGGTCAAAAACATTCAGTACTTC.

The V and J genes are TRBV4-3 and TRBJ2-5; D is perhaps TRBD1 (6 bases). Germline CDR1 and CDR2: LGHNA and YSLEER. The CDR3 is 17 amino acids. V gave up 5 bases and J gave up 2 bases, with 21 bases separating them. DNA for the CDR3: TGCGCCAGCAGCGCCCTCCCGGAGAAACAGGGACAAGAGACCCAGTACTTC. Protein: CASSALPEKQGQETQYF.

J is TRBJ2-2 and V is TRBV5-1; tentative D call: TRBD2 (5 bases). The CDR3 covers 17 residues. In germline, CDR1 is SGHRS, CDR2 YFSETQ. Trimming removed 4 bases at V and 4 bases at J, with 20 bases between. The CDR3: CASSPPRGRRGTGELFF. The CDR3 DNA sequence: TGCGCCAGCAGCCCCCCCCGGGGTAGGCGCGGCACCGGGGAGCTGTTTTTT.

This chain uses TRBV20-1 with TRBJ1-1; no reliable D call. Looked up from germline, CDR1 is DFQATT and CDR2 is SNEGSKA (reference sequence). V was pared by 8 bases and J by 5 bases, with 12 bases between. This CDR3 has 11 residues. The CDR3 protein is CSFLHPTEAFF. The DNA of the CDR3 is TGCAGTTTTCTCCACCCGACTGAAGCTTTCTTT.

This clone was detected only a few times. V gene TRBV19 combines with J gene TRBJ2-5; the D gene is possibly TRBD2 (6 bases). CDR1 is LNHDA, CDR2 SQIVND, per germline (reference sequence). Trimming shortened V by 3 bases and J by 5 bases, and 19 bases separated the two germline ends. The CDR3 is 16 amino acids. The CDR3 here is CASSILGGTKSETQYF. The CDR3 DNA reads TGTGCCAGTAGTATTTTGGGCGGGACCAAATCGGAGACCCAGTACTTC.

There are many counts of this clone. This sequence joins TRBV7-2 and TRBJ1-2; 8 bases are shared with TRBD1. Germline assignment: CDR1 SGHTA and CDR2 FQGNSA. The CDR3 has 12 residues. Germline trimming cut 10 bases from V and 4 bases from J; bases unmatched to any gene: 5. The CDR3 here is CATRTGIYGYTF. CDR3 in DNA: TGTGCCACCCGGACAGGGATCTATGGCTACACCTTC.

This clone was picked up a small number of times. The chain employs TRBV5-1 and TRBJ1-1, with D possibly TRBD1 on 5 matching bases. The CDR3 extends over 17 amino acids. V gave up 2 bases and J gave up 0 bases, with 17 bases separating them. Germline assignment: CDR1 SGHRS and CDR2 YFSETQ. For the CDR3, the DNA is TGCGCCAGCAGCTTCCTAGCCAAGGGGCGATTGAACACTGAAGCTTTCTTT. Amino acids: CASSFLAKGRLNTEAFF.

This clone was detected a few times. This rearrangement joins TRBV2 to TRBJ2-3, with no clear D. The CDR3 runs 14 residues. Germline V gives CDR1 SNHLY, CDR2 FYNNEI. V gave up 2 bases and J gave up 5 bases, with 11 bases separating them. The CDR3 reads CASSESLTKDTQYF. CDR3 DNA sequence: TGTGCCAGCAGTGAAAGCCTTACGAAAGATACGCAGTATTTT.

In its sample, this clone was seen a few times. The rearrangement joins TRBV14 to TRBJ1-1; D not certain. This CDR3 region has 12 residues. V gave up 0 bases and J gave up 10 bases, with 9 bases separating them. Germline V gives CDR1 SGHDN, CDR2 FVKESK. The DNA of the CDR3 is TGTGCCAGCAGCCAAGATCGGAGGCTAGCTTTCTTT. Protein sequence: CASSQDRRLAFF.

J is TRBJ2-1 and V is TRBV7-8, with 9 bases fitting TRBD2. The length of the CDR3 is 16 residues. V trimming: 5 bases; J trimming: 4 bases; junction bases outside the gene matches: 9. The germline V gene encodes CDR1 SGHVS and CDR2 FQNEAQ. The CDR3 loop reads CASSPRAGGPYNEQFF. CDR3 nucleotide sequence: TGTGCCAGCAGCCCAAGGGCGGGAGGGCCGTACAATGAGCAGTTCTTC.

This clone was detected ten times or more. The chain recombines TRBV7-2 with TRBJ2-2; D possibly corresponds to TRBD1 (5 bases). The CDR3 spans 15 residues. Trimming shortened V by 1 base and J by 7 bases, and 13 bases separated the two germline ends. The germline gives CDR1 SGHTA, CDR2 FQGNSA. CDR3 protein: CASSLVGHRSGELFF. As DNA, the CDR3 is TGTGCCAGCAGCTTAGTGGGGCATAGGAGCGGGGAGCTGTTTTTT.

This clone was detected ten times or more. The chain uses TRBV18 and TRBJ1-2; 7 bases are shared with TRBD1. The germline CDR1 and CDR2 sequences are KGHSH and LQKENI. V shed 5 bases and J 3 bases; nucleotides not matched to a gene: 0. CDR3 length: 12 amino acids. The CDR3, as DNA: TGTGCCAGCTCAGGGACAGACTATGGCTACACCTTC. Translating gives CASSGTDYGYTF.

This clone was seen a handful of times. The chain links TRBV29-1 to TRBJ2-2; 10 bases map to TRBD2. Germline CDR1 reads SQVTM; CDR2 reads ANQGSEA. After removal of 2 bases from V and 0 bases from J, the junction contained 0 bases not matched to a gene. The CDR3 runs 15 residues. The chain's CDR3 is CSVETSGTNTGELFF. The CDR3 DNA is TGCAGCGTTGAAACTAGCGGGACGAACACCGGGGAGCTGTTTTTT.

This clone was counted between two and nine times. This sequence joins TRBV28 and TRBJ2-7; perhaps TRBD1 as D (6 bases). The germline V and J ends were trimmed by 1 base and 7 bases, with 17 bases remaining between them. Germline CDR1 and CDR2: MDHEN and SYDVKM. The CDR3 has 15 amino acids. The CDR3 spells CASSLSRTVVREQYV. CDR3 DNA sequence: TGTGCCAGCAGTTTATCTCGGACAGTGGTGAGGGAGCAGTACGTC.

The rearrangement joins TRBV2 to TRBJ1-5; the D is unclear. Trimming left V 6 bases short and J 0 bases short, with 6 bases between. Germline V CDR1 and CDR2: SNHLY, FYNNEI. The CDR3 has 13 residues. CDR3 sequence reads: CASRQYSNQPQHF. CDR3 nucleotides: TGTGCCAGCAGACAGTATAGCAATCAGCCCCAGCATTTT.

This clone was counted ten times or more. The chain couples TRBV29-1 to TRBJ2-5, with 10 bases fitting TRBD2. The CDR3 sequence is 14 residues long. V shed 8 bases, J shed 5 bases, and the junction held 11 bases outside the gene matches. Germline assignment: CDR1 SQVTM and CDR2 ANQGSEA. CDR3 DNA: TGCAGCCTATCTAGCGGGAGTTCAGGCGAGACCCAGTACTTC. It encodes CSLSSGSSGETQYF.